These 14 T cell receptor beta chains were all obtained from the same sample, sequenced in a study of T cells in narcolepsy. Sequencing was performed with immunoSEQ multiplex PCR; in TCRdb, only in-frame clones are kept and a portion is missing. The table lists 30,000 to 45,000 clones, roughly 90% of them singletons. Sequencing was performed on CD45RA- memory CD4+ T cells from PBMCs. These receptors all come from a human donor with narcolepsy.

This clone came up once. The chain recombines TRBV28 with TRBJ2-4; 9 nucleotides align to TRBD1. Germline assignment: CDR1 MDHEN and CDR2 SYDVKM. V gave up 5 bases and J gave up 7 bases; unmatched junction bases: 6. The CDR3 runs 14 residues. The chain's CDR3 is CASSTPGQGNIQYF. DNA for the CDR3: TGTGCCAGCAGTACTCCGGGACAGGGTAACATTCAGTACTTC.

V is TRBV6-5 and J is TRBJ2-1; D perhaps matches TRBD2 (6 bases). Deletions cut 4 bases from V and 4 bases from J, with 14 bases between. The germline gives CDR1 MNHEY, CDR2 SVGAGI. The CDR3 has 15 amino acids. The DNA of the CDR3 is TGTGCCAGCAGTTGGAGGGGAACTAGATACAATGAGCAGTTCTTC. It encodes CASSWRGTRYNEQFF.

The chain is built from TRBV7-2 and TRBJ2-3; 13 positions match TRBD2. V shed 5 bases and J 9 bases; nucleotides not matched to a gene: 8. The CDR3 is made up of 15 amino acids. Germline V gives CDR1 SGHTA, CDR2 FQGNSA. This CDR3 is CASSPRLAGGPTQYF. CDR3 bases: TGTGCCAGCAGCCCGCGACTAGCGGGGGGACCAACGCAGTATTTT.

The rearrangement uses TRBV28 and TRBJ1-2; TRBD1 matches 8 bases. J lost 4 bases, V lost 5 bases, and 6 bases had no gene match. Germline V gene data show CDR1 as MDHEN and CDR2 as SYDVKM. The CDR3 has 14 residues. CDR3 nucleotides: TGTGCCAGCAGTCAGACAGGGGCGGGCTATGGCTACACCTTC. Translated, it gives CASSQTGAGYGYTF.

J is TRBJ2-7 and V is TRBV7-9, with D possibly matching TRBD1 (5 bases). The CDR3 has 12 residues. Deletions cut 5 bases from V and 7 bases from J, with 12 bases between. Germline CDR1 is SEHNR and CDR2 is FQNEAQ (reference sequence). CDR3 amino acids: CASSPSRGEQYF. The CDR3, as DNA: TGTGCCAGCAGCCCAAGTAGGGGAGAGCAGTACTTC.

V and J are TRBV2 and TRBJ2-2; D is possibly TRBD2 (6 bases). CDR1 and CDR2 from the germline V gene are SNHLY and FYNNEI. V was shortened by 4 bases and J by 4 bases, with 13 bases between the two germline ends. CDR3 length: 15 amino acids. CDR3 region: CASSGEDGGTGELFF. The CDR3 DNA follows: TGTGCCAGCAGTGGAGAGGACGGGGGCACCGGGGAGCTGTTTTTT. Using reference TRBV2 and TRBJ2-2 for the parts outside the CDR3, the full variable domain is EPEVTQTPSHQVTQMGQEVILRCVPISNHLYFYWYRQILGQKVEFLVSFYNNEISEKSEIFDDQFSVERPDGSNFTLKIRSTKLEDSAMYFCASSGEDGGTGELFFGEGSRLTVL.

This clone has more than one count but fewer than ten. The rearrangement links TRBV9 to TRBJ2-1; 9 bases fit TRBD2. The CDR3 spans 16 residues. V lost 1 base to trimming and J lost 8 bases; unmatched junction nucleotides: 10. In germline, CDR1 is SGDLS, CDR2 YYNGEE. In nucleotides, the CDR3 is TGTGCCAGCAGCGTATCGTTAGCGGGGGATTTAGATGAGCAGTTCTTC. It translates to CASSVSLAGDLDEQFF.

This clone showed up just once. The chain combines TRBV19 with TRBJ1-1, with 7 bases lining up with TRBD1. The CDR3 spans 14 residues. After removal of 5 bases from V and 1 base from J, the junction contained 4 bases not matched to a gene. Germline CDR1 LNHDA, CDR2 SQIVND (reference sequence). CDR3 coding DNA: TGTGCCAGTAGTGTACAGGGGCCGAACACTGAAGCTTTCTTT. Translation: CASSVQGPNTEAFF.

About this clone itself: Within the sample, other DNA sequences also encode this same CDR3. The V and J genes are TRBV7-2 and TRBJ1-2, with D possibly TRBD1 on 5 matching bases. The CDR3 is 12 residues long. The ends were cut back, 3 bases at V and 8 bases at J, with 10 bases in the middle. Per germline, CDR1 SGHTA and CDR2 FQGNSA. The CDR3 DNA reads TGTGCCAGCAGCTTTGGGACGAAAGGCTACACCTTC. Translated, it gives CASSFGTKGYTF.

This chain connects TRBV13 to TRBJ1-1; no clear D. The CDR3 totals 11 residues. CDR1 and CDR2 (germline): PRHDT, FYEKMQ (reference sequence). The ends were cut back, 2 bases at V and 5 bases at J, with 3 bases in the middle. CDR3 sequence: CASSLQTEAFF. In DNA form, the CDR3 reads TGTGCCAGCAGCTTACAGACTGAAGCTTTCTTT. Together with reference TRBV13 and TRBJ1-1, the CDR3 gives the full variable domain: AAGVIQSPRHLIKEKRETATLKCYPIPRHDTVYWYQQGPGQDPQFLISFYEKMQSDKGSIPDRFSAQQFSDYHSELNMSSLELGDSALYFCASSLQTEAFFGQGTRLTVV.

V is TRBV4-3 and J is TRBJ1-1; no clear D. The CDR3 is 15 residues long. V lost 1 base to trimming and J lost 1 base, with 10 bases between them. CDR1 is LGHNA and CDR2 is YSLEER in the germline V gene. The CDR3 DNA is TGCGCCAGCAGCCAAGCTACCGGGCAGAACACTGAAGCTTTCTTT. Protein: CASSQATGQNTEAFF.

This chain connects TRBV28 to TRBJ1-1, with TRBD1 matching 9 bases. CDR1 is MDHEN and CDR2 is SYDVKM in the germline V gene. J was trimmed by 4 bases and V by 3 bases; bases with no gene match: 6. The CDR3 covers 15 residues. CDR3 sequence reads: CASSLGQGGSTEAFF. DNA of the CDR3: TGTGCCAGCAGTTTGGGACAGGGAGGGAGCACTGAAGCTTTCTTT.

V and J are TRBV5-1 and TRBJ2-2; D might be TRBD2 (5 bases). Germline assignment: CDR1 SGHRS and CDR2 YFSETQ. The V gene lost 2 bases and the J gene lost 5 bases, with 13 bases spanning the gap. There are 15 residues in the CDR3. DNA for the CDR3: TGCGCCAGCAGCTTTGGTGTGACGGGGACCGGGGAGCTGTTTTTT. Its translation: CASSFGVTGTGELFF.

This clone has just a few counts. The chain recombines TRBV27 with TRBJ1-5, with TRBD1 as a possible D gene (5 bases). Germline CDR1 reads MNHEY; CDR2 reads SMNVEV (reference sequence). V was trimmed by 3 bases and J by 2 bases, leaving 14 bases between them. The CDR3 covers 16 residues. Here the CDR3 DNA reads TGTGCCAGCAGTTTTGGGCCGGGGGGAGGCAATCAGCCCCAGCATTTT. Amino acid sequence: CASSFGPGGGNQPQHF.